Listed here are 3 T cell receptor beta chains from one sample, sequenced in a study of shared clonotypes between healthy human individuals (dated by TCRdb to about 2020). The library was produced with the immunoSEQ multiplex PCR assay. TCRdb re-hosts the immuneACCESS table, in-frame sequences only. Its copies lack some clones; in the studies checked, an unresolved V gene accounts for under half of them, and the cause for the rest is not known. The table for this sample lists about 2.4 million clones; approximately 94% of them were counted only once. Of the sample, around 0.14% falls within the top ten clones. Sample: naive CD4+ T cells sorted from blood. The cell subset or site label here, explained by the study, means: CD45RA+ positively selected. The receptors originated from a man aged 18-30 years in good health.

The chain couples TRBV5-1 to TRBJ1-5; 12 bases agree with TRBD1. The CDR3 loop spans 16 amino acids. J gave up 6 bases and V 4 bases, and 8 bases lay outside the gene matches. Germline lookup yields CDR1 SGHRS and CDR2 YFSETQ. CDR3 region: CASSVGTGGSGQPQHF. The CDR3 DNA follows: TGCGCCAGCAGCGTAGGGACAGGGGGCTCGGGTCAGCCCCAGCATTTT.

About this clone itself: The same CDR3 arises from other DNA sequences in this sample as well. The gene calls are TRBV5-1 and TRBJ2-5; D may be TRBD1 (6 bases). Germline V gene data show CDR1 as SGHRS and CDR2 as YFSETQ. The V gene lost 1 base and the J gene lost 2 bases, with 9 bases spanning the gap. The CDR3 covers 14 residues. For the CDR3, the DNA is TGCGCCAGCAGCTTGACAGGGCAGCAAGAGACCCAGTACTTC. Encoded protein: CASSLTGQQETQYF.

The gene calls are TRBV27 and TRBJ1-6; weak D call: TRBD1 (5 bases). Germline V lookup: CDR1 MNHEY, CDR2 SMNVEV (reference sequence). V was cut by 7 bases and J by 7 bases, with 11 bases left in between. The CDR3 spans 13 residues. The CDR3 here is CASTGTTNSPLHF. Here the CDR3 DNA reads TGTGCCAGCACCGGGACCACAAATTCACCCCTCCACTTT.